Listed below are T cell receptor beta chains from one sample, sequenced in a study of blood T cells in healthy people across ages. TCRdb itself ran the 5' RACE reads through MiXCR, one entry per CDR3 protein. Here the sample spans 1.6 million or so distinct CDR3 sequences, roughly a third being singletons. Material for sequencing was blood. Every receptor here comes from a woman in her 30s in good health. The CDR3 runs from the conserved cysteine through the conserved F or W. Fields, in order: CDR3 protein, J gene, V gene.

CASSLSLAGTNEQFF TRBJ2-1 TRBV27
CVSSLSGRDHGGELFF TRBJ2-2 TRBV11-2
CSARDREREYTDTQYF TRBJ2-3 TRBV20-1
CATAAGTAYNEQFF TRBJ2-1 TRBV10-3
CSVERPRRAGVDTQYF TRBJ2-3 TRBV29-1
CASSDSTGGSYNEQFF TRBJ2-1 TRBV6-4
CASSPPGGPEQYF NA TRBV12-3/TRBV12-4
CASSLVAVPAGDTQYF TRBJ2-3 TRBV7-2
CASSDRRIEQYF TRBJ2-7 TRBV7-6
CASSYSAYQETQYF TRBJ2-5 TRBV6-5
CSSRGQPNTEAFF TRBJ1-1 TRBV7-9
CASNTSGPSYNEQFF TRBJ2-1 TRBV7-9
CASSTGVATYNEQFF TRBJ2-1 TRBV5-5
CASSQDLVRTTDTQYF TRBJ2-3 TRBV3-1
CSASVGLAADTQYF TRBJ2-3 TRBV20-1
CASSNGTRQYF TRBJ2-7 TRBV21-1
CASSSRGTSTDTQYF TRBJ2-3 TRBV7-9